Sequencing of this TCR beta chain was carried out in a study of blood T cell repertoires in COVID-19 (dated by TCRdb to 2020 to 2022). For the study in its entirety: The collaborator samples originated in the United States, Italy and Spain and spanned the acute and convalescent phases of COVID-19. The material from the prospective study consisted of cDNA or gDNA derived from T cells, B-cell-depleted T cells, or PBMCs. Where HLA class I and class II types were available, the types were taken from metadata supplied by the sample provider, not from assay-based typing. The dataset comprised deeply sampled blood TCRbeta repertoires from subjects exposed to, actively infected with, or recovered from COVID-19. The repertoires were released in a freely available public database meant as a resource for research on the immune response to SARS-CoV-2. Samples were obtained from the ongoing ImmuneRACE study (first 160 participants) and from roughly 1,300 subjects provided by 6 global collaborators. Sample metadata almost always included a de-identified subject ID, COVID-19 status, age in years and sex. Broad study findings and their caveats: The quantity of clinical and demographic metadata differed by source and by participant and was supplied without curation.

TCRbeta CDR3 regions were amplified from genomic DNA using the immunoSEQ Assay, a bias-controlled multiplex PCR. The paper's processing steps were these. Nucleated cell counts per sample were estimated from amplification of reference gene primers within the assay. To quantify the absolute abundance of each unique TCRbeta CDR3 rearrangement, sequence reads were collapsed and filtered. Productive Simpson clonality was computed per sample as the square root of Simpson's diversity index over productive rearrangements. What TCRdb holds here is the immuneACCESS table cut down to in-frame rearrangements. Part of the clones is not present; checked against another copy, under half of the missing clones reflect an unresolved V gene, and the others are unexplained. Clonal size and the V and J genes are those of that table, whereas D and trimming came from the DNA. For this sample there are 85,000 to 130,000 clones; roughly nine tenths appear just once. The ten largest make up roughly 0.88% of the sample.

CDR1 and CDR2 are read off the germline V gene as SNHLY and FYNNEI. There are 14 amino acids in the CDR3, from cysteine to phenylalanine inclusive. The DNA shown is the 42-base CDR3, in frame from base 1. V is trimmed back by 4 bases and J by 6 bases, and the junction contains 5 bases that no gene match accounts for. Collaborating institutions collected whole blood in K2EDTA tubes following their own protocols. For TCRbeta analysis, collaborators shipped samples in one of three forms: frozen whole blood, isolated PBMCs, or DNA extracted from either of those sample types. As for this clone: No antigen is known for it. Within one base of it there is no much larger clone, and no base qualities were kept.

The rearrangement combines TRBV2 with TRBJ2-2, with TRBD1 identical over 7 junction bases. The receptor comes from a man between 60 and 75 years old with acute or convalescent COVID-19. The specimen was peripheral blood. The CDR3 reads CASSVQGGSGELFF. Here is the DNA: TGTGCCAGCAGTGTTCAAGGGGGCTCCGGGGAGCTGTTTTTT.